The sequence of this TCR beta chain was determined in a study of T cell responses to AZD1222 COVID-19 vaccine. Regarding the study as a whole: Elevations in Spike-specific TCR breadth and depth followed administration of two AZD1222 doses. Donors, mostly white British, included more females; clonal diversity was possibly underestimated. Targeting of unmutated variant regions was reportedly seen in nearly half of spike-specific TCRs.

Trimming left V 3 bases short and J 2 bases short, with 9 bases between. CDR1 and CDR2 from the germline V gene are SGDLS and YYNGEE. The CDR3 spans 14 residues. As to this clone: Its antigen is unidentified.

Assay: immunoSEQ multiplex PCR; the TCRdb copy retains only in-frame clones and omits some. The repertoire holds some 94,000 clones, with around nine tenths as singletons. Sequencing was performed on peripheral blood, taken 28 days after the second AZD1222 dose. The chain has TRBV9 and TRBJ1-3, with D hard to call. The clonotype originates from an adult who received the AZD1222 COVID-19 vaccine. CDR3 residues: CASSGVSTGNTIYF. The CDR3 DNA sequence: TGTGCCAGCAGCGGGGTTTCCACTGGAAACACCATATATTTT.